This T cell receptor beta chain came from a study of regulatory T cells in long-lasting Graves disease (dated by TCRdb to the early 2020s). A note on the overall study: Persistent Graves' disease meant more than 5 years of antithyroid drug treatment with TSH receptor autoantibodies that stayed positive. This study used TCR sequencing and RNA sequencing of peripheral blood to compare persistent Graves' disease patients against newly diagnosed Graves' disease patients. The study took place in China and was registered as a clinical trial. A total of some 35 samples underwent TCR sequencing, from around 13 patients with persistent Graves' disease and approximately 20 patients with newly diagnosed Graves' disease. In the clinical cohort, patients with persistent Graves' disease had used antithyroid drugs for an average of around ten years. General study outcomes and caveats: Preferential use of TRBV28, TRBJ1-2 and TRBJ2-5 was observed in persistent disease, whereas TRBV20-1 and TRBJ2-1 were favored in newly diagnosed disease. A larger number of public clonotypes was shared among persistent patients (over 2,500) than among newly diagnosed patients (over 850). Only the TCR beta chain was sequenced and analyzed. Peripheral blood alone was examined, since thyroid tissue, which constituted the primary lesion, could not be accessed. As a limitation, the authors acknowledged that the small sample size may reduce accuracy. Lower TCR Shannon entropy and fewer highly expanded clones were observed in persistent Graves' disease patients than in newly diagnosed patients, which suggested clonal expansion.

The CDR3 runs 13 residues from the cysteine to the phenylalanine. The only DNA kept is the CDR3, 39 bases in frame from the first base. V gives up 2 bases and J gives up 3 bases, and the segment between their germline ends measures 7 bases. CDR1 and CDR2 (LNHDA, SQIVND) derive from the germline V gene (reference sequence). In light of the paper, this sample's time point label describes: persistent/refractory GD, antithyroid drugs over 5 years with positive TRAb. RNA was extracted from PBMCs in TRIzol for both TCR sequencing and RNA sequencing. The diagnosis of Graves' disease followed American Thyroid Association guidelines. The patients came from an endocrinology department in Xi'an, China. Each patient gave about 8.1 milliliters of peripheral blood, collected in an EDTA anticoagulant tube. Ficoll Paque Plus density gradient separation was used to isolate PBMCs, and no further T cell sorting was done. An Agilent 2100 Bioanalyzer and agarose gel were used to check RNA quality, and a NanoDrop 2000 was used to measure RNA concentration.

Library prep was done by multiplex PCR. TCRdb names Illumina HiSeq 4000 as the instrument used. TCR beta libraries were built with iRepertoire HTBI primers and Arm-PCR amplification of CDR3 regions. PCR products were gel purified before sequencing. For the original study's pipeline: Gene usage analysis of CDR3 amino acid clonotypes relied on the 60 or so TRBV and around 14 TRBJ segments identified across samples. Filtered high-quality paired reads were merged into contigs using COPE and FqMerger. BLAST was used to align contigs to the IMGT TRBV, TRBD and TRBJ reference genes, and CDR3 was defined following IMGT. Clonotypes above 0.1% frequency were classified as highly expanded clones. Shannon entropy was used to measure repertoire diversity, and the Gini coefficient was used to measure V-J evenness. A clonotype found in more than one individual was treated as public. In TCRdb, the public reads were trimmed at Q25 with fastp and aligned with MiXCR, with productive beta chains retained. A single entry per CDR3 protein holds the most common genes and DNA from its merged rows. The V and J calls follow TCRdb's processing rather than the paper's. This sample lists about 660,000 distinct CDR3 sequences; 30% were detected once. The top ten clonotypes cover around 42% of the sample.

Turning to this clonotype: What antigen it recognizes has not been identified. Base qualities are not provided; no much larger clone lies one nucleotide away.

Here the chain combines TRBV19 and TRBJ1-1, with the D gene too uncertain to name. This clonotype originated in a female donor with Graves disease. The material sequenced was peripheral blood mononuclear cells (PBMCs), taken when the disease was refractory, from a patient treated with antithyroid drugs. The CDR3 protein: CASSIMSDTEAFF. The DNA sequence is given as TGTGCCAGTAGTATAATGTCTGACACTGAAGCTTTCTTT. The full variable domain, with segments outside the CDR3 supplied by the reference TRBV19 and TRBJ1-1 proteins, appears as DGGITQSPKYLFRKEGQNVTLSCEQNLNHDAMYWYRQDPGQGLRLIYYSQIVNDFQKGDIAEGYSVSREKKESFPLTVTSAQKNPTAFYLCASSIMSDTEAFFGQGTRLTVV.